Here is one T cell receptor (beta chain) with its context. This record comes from a study of blood T cell repertoires in COVID-19. The wider study: The United States, Italy and Spain were the sources of the acute and convalescent COVID-19 samples. PBMCs, B-cell-depleted T cells, or T cells were the source of the cDNA or gDNA that made up the material.

The CDR3 is 13 amino acids. CDR1 SNHLY and CDR2 FYNNEI come from the germline V gene. J was trimmed by 1 base and V by 5 bases; bases with no gene match: 1. Per the authors' pipeline: By means of reference gene primer amplification, nucleated cell counts were estimated. The method was immunoSEQ multiplex PCR; TCRdb's version includes in-frame clones alone and lacks a portion of them. V, J and clone size are taken as reported in that table, and D and trimming were inferred from the DNA itself. The sample lists approximately 120,000 clones, about 88% seen once, with over 1% in the top ten. This chain links TRBV2 with TRBJ1-2; 7 bases align to TRBD1. Sample: peripheral blood. This receptor was taken from a woman at least 80 years old with acute or convalescent COVID-19. Written as DNA, the CDR3 is TGTGCCAGCAGTCGGGACAGTAACTATGGCTACACCTTC. Protein: CASSRDSNYGYTF.